The 27 T cell receptor beta chains in this list originate from one sample, sequenced in a study of beta chain features in type 1 diabetes. These TCRs' antigens remain unknown. Study-wide results and caveats: The study found moderately but significantly shorter TCRB CDR3s in all four CD4+ subsets of Type 1 diabetes patients.

Investigators reverse transcribed all isolated RNA, so they sequenced expressed TCRB transcripts. Sequencing was performed with immunoSEQ multiplex PCR; in TCRdb, only in-frame clones are kept and a portion is missing. The table has around 250,000 clones, roughly 21% seen once. The sequenced sample consisted of naive CD4+ T cells from blood. Source of these receptors: a middle-aged woman with type 1 diabetes.

This rearrangement joins TRBV4-2 to TRBJ2-3; 8 bases map to TRBD1. Germline V gene data show CDR1 as LGHNA and CDR2 as YNFKEQ. The CDR3 is 15 residues long. V was pared by 4 bases and J by 1 base, with 4 bases of the junction left unmatched. The DNA of the CDR3 is TGTGCCAGCAGCCTGACAGGGGATGGCACAGATACGCAGTATTTT. Protein sequence: CASSLTGDGTDTQYF.

The genes are TRBV28 and TRBJ1-1; D not resolved. V was shortened by 6 bases and J by 11 bases, with 13 bases between the two germline ends. The V gene's germline CDR1 is MDHEN and CDR2 SYDVKM. The CDR3 loop spans 11 amino acids. The CDR3 nucleotides are TGTGCCAGCAGCATCGAGCGACGGGCTTTCTTT. Encoded protein: CASSIERRAFF.

In its sample, this clone was seen a few times. This chain joins TRBV5-1 and TRBJ1-2; TRBD1 aligns across 11 bases. The J segment lost 9 bases and the V segment lost 5 bases, leaving 6 bases of the junction unmatched. This CDR3 has 13 residues. Germline V gene sequence: CDR1 SGHRS, CDR2 YFSETQ. CDR3 nucleotides: TGCGCCAGCAGTCGGGGACAGGGGGATCGCTACACCTTC. Its protein product is CASSRGQGDRYTF.

In this sample, this clone turned up a few times. The V call is TRBV7-3, the J call TRBJ1-2, with D unresolved. CDR3 size: 14 residues. V lost 1 base and J lost 5, with 11 bases in between. The germline V gene has CDR1 SGHTA and CDR2 FQGTGA. CDR3 sequence: CASSLSGVSYGYTF. The CDR3 DNA reads TGTGCCAGCAGCTTAAGTGGAGTCTCATATGGCTACACCTTC.

The rearrangement links TRBV25-1 to TRBJ1-5; D not resolved. Deletions cut 4 bases from V and 6 bases from J, with 7 bases between. The length of the CDR3 is 12 residues. Germline V gene lookup returns CDR1 MGHDK and CDR2 SYGVNS. The CDR3, as DNA: TGTGCCAGCAGTGCGGGGAGTCAGCCCCAGCATTTT. Amino acid sequence: CASSAGSQPQHF.

This clone was picked up a small number of times. The chain uses TRBV28 and TRBJ2-2; D is uncertain. Trimming shortened V by 4 bases and J by 2 bases, and 8 bases separated the two germline ends. CDR1 and CDR2 from the germline V gene are MDHEN and SYDVKM. The CDR3 is made up of 14 amino acids. CDR3 sequence reads: CASSSPRNTGELFF. The CDR3 DNA reads as TGTGCCAGCAGTTCCCCTCGTAACACCGGGGAGCTGTTTTTT.

This clone turned up a few times. The DNA for the CDR3 is TGTGCCAGCAGCCCCGAGGGTCAATCCCAGGGGGCAAGTCAGCCCCAGCATTTT. It codes for CASSPEGQSQGASQPQHF. This sequence joins TRBV7-9 and TRBJ1-5; 8 nucleotides match TRBD1. There are 18 residues in the CDR3. V trimming: 5 bases; J trimming: 6 bases; junction bases outside the gene matches: 18. The germline V gene encodes CDR1 SEHNR and CDR2 FQNEAQ (reference sequence).

This clone was seen more than once but under ten times. This rearrangement joins TRBV7-9 to TRBJ2-5; no reliable D call. V lost 7 bases and J 7 bases, leaving 19 bases between the germline ends. The CDR3 sequence is 14 residues long. Germline V gives CDR1 SEHNR, CDR2 FQNEAQ (reference sequence). CDR3 sequence: CASTPGGAVGTQYF. The DNA of the CDR3 is TGTGCCAGCACCCCCGGCGGCGCCGTCGGGACCCAGTACTTC.

The chain uses TRBV28 and TRBJ2-1; 11 nucleotides agree with TRBD2. Germline-derived CDR1 and CDR2 are MDHEN and SYDVKM. V lost 5 bases to trimming and J lost 3 bases; unmatched junction nucleotides: 6. The CDR3 covers 16 residues. CDR3 nucleotide sequence: TGTGCCAGCAGTAGGACTAGCGGGTTGTACTACAATGAGCAGTTCTTC. Residues: CASSRTSGLYYNEQFF. The whole variable domain, filled in from reference TRBV28 and TRBJ2-1, reads DVKVTQSSRYLVKRTGEKVFLECVQDMDHENMFWYRQDPGLGLRLIYFSYDVKMKEKGDIPEGYSVSREKKERFSLILESASTNQTSMYLCASSRTSGLYYNEQFFGPGTRLTVL.

This clone has only a few counts. This chain joins TRBV30 and TRBJ1-2; TRBD1 matches at 9 bases. The CDR3 is 14 amino acids. V gave up 3 bases and J gave up 4 bases; unmatched junction bases: 6. Looked up from germline, CDR1 is GTSNPN and CDR2 is SVGIG (reference sequence). The CDR3 DNA is TGTGCCTGGAGGGACAGGGGAGGAATCTATGGCTACACCTTC. This encodes CAWRDRGGIYGYTF. The entire variable domain, with the rest obtained from reference TRBV30 and TRBJ1-2, is as follows: SQTIHQWPATLVQPVGSPLSLECTVEGTSNPNLYWYRQAAGRGLQLLFYSVGIGQISSEVPQNLSASRPQDRQFILSSKKLLLSDSGFYLCAWRDRGGIYGYTFGSGTRLTVV.

The rearrangement joins TRBV4-3 to TRBJ1-1, with 7 bases lining up with TRBD1. Trimming removed 1 base from V and 1 base from J; junction bases left unmatched: 3. The CDR3 spans 15 residues. Germline lookup yields CDR1 LGHNA and CDR2 YSLEER. CDR3 nucleotides: TGCGCCAGCAGCCAAGGCGACAGGGCGAACACTGAAGCTTTCTTT. Translated, it gives CASSQGDRANTEAFF.

In this sample, this clone turned up a few times. The chain couples TRBV7-2 to TRBJ1-1; 11 nucleotides align to TRBD1. The ends lost 7 bases at V and 4 bases at J; junction bases unmatched: 8. This CDR3 is 15 amino acids long. From germline, CDR1 is SGHTA and CDR2 FQGNSA. CDR3 loop: CASTGTGGMSTEAFF. DNA for the CDR3: TGTGCCAGCACCGGGACAGGGGGAATGAGCACTGAAGCTTTCTTT.

This clone was seen a handful of times. The rearrangement links TRBV18 to TRBJ2-1, with TRBD1 as a possible D gene (6 bases). The CDR3 loop spans 13 amino acids. Trimming left V 3 bases short and J 4 bases short, with 7 bases between. Germline loops: CDR1 KGHSH, CDR2 LQKENI. In DNA, the CDR3 is TGTGCCAGCTCACCGGACAGTTACAATGAGCAGTTCTTC. This gives the protein CASSPDSYNEQFF.

This chain uses TRBV7-9 with TRBJ2-5, with D possibly matching TRBD1 (5 bases). The CDR3 runs to 14 residues. Trimming cost V 5 bases and J 4 bases, with 14 bases left between them. Germline V CDR1 and CDR2: SEHNR, FQNEAQ (reference sequence). The CDR3 nucleotides are TGTGCCAGCAGCCCCGGAAGGGGCGTAGAGACCCAGTACTTC. It specifies CASSPGRGVETQYF.

This sequence joins TRBV4-2 and TRBJ1-5; D is ambiguous. Germline CDR1 and CDR2: LGHNA and YNFKEQ. V shed 1 base and J shed 1 base, with 11 bases lying between them. The length of the CDR3 is 16 residues. In DNA form, the CDR3 reads TGTGCCAGCAGCCAAGCAATGAGAAACAGCAATCAGCCCCAGCATTTT. This sequence encodes CASSQAMRNSNQPQHF.

This clone was recorded a few times. This chain joins TRBV5-1 and TRBJ1-1, with no clear D. Germline CDR1 SGHRS, CDR2 YFSETQ. The V end lost 4 bases, the J end lost 1 base, and 8 bases lay between the germline ends. The CDR3 contains 13 residues. Here the CDR3 reads CASSATGNTEAFF. CDR3 DNA: TGCGCCAGCAGCGCGACGGGGAACACTGAAGCTTTCTTT.

This clone was seen more than once but under ten times. The chain has TRBV30 and TRBJ2-5; 7 nucleotides match TRBD1. Germline trimming cut 3 bases from V and 6 bases from J; bases unmatched to any gene: 7. This CDR3 contains 13 residues. Germline CDR1 GTSNPN, CDR2 SVGIG (reference sequence). The CDR3 nucleotides read TGTGCCTGGAGCAACAGGGGATGGCAGACCCAGTACTTC. Translating it yields CAWSNRGWQTQYF.

This clone was picked up a small number of times. V is TRBV5-1 and J is TRBJ2-2, with 9 bases matching TRBD1. Germline assignment: CDR1 SGHRS and CDR2 YFSETQ. This CDR3 comprises 15 residues. The trim removed 4 bases at V and 6 bases at J, leaving 7 bases unmatched. The CDR3 DNA sequence: TGCGCCAGCAGCCGTGGGACAGGGCGGGCCGGGGAGCTGTTTTTT. This translates into CASSRGTGRAGELFF.

The chain joins TRBV11-2 to TRBJ2-3; 11 nucleotides line up with TRBD2. The germline V gene has CDR1 SGHAT and CDR2 FQNNGV. The CDR3 is 16 amino acids. The V segment lost 5 bases and the J segment 4 bases; nucleotides outside the gene matches: 8. The DNA for the CDR3 is TGTGCCAGCAGCATGACTAGCGGGGTAATCGCAGATACGCAGTATTTT. Translated, it gives CASSMTSGVIADTQYF.

V is TRBV30 and J is TRBJ2-3; D is ambiguous. V was shortened by 3 bases and J by 4 bases, with 14 bases between the two germline ends. The germline gives CDR1 GTSNPN, CDR2 SVGIG (reference sequence). The CDR3 has 14 residues. The CDR3 region has the DNA TGTGCCTGGAGCACCGCTAGATTCGCAGATACGCAGTATTTT. Its translation is CAWSTARFADTQYF.

This clone has a handful of counts. The chain couples TRBV6-5 to TRBJ1-4, with 9 nucleotides matching TRBD1. The ends lost 2 bases at V and 8 bases at J; junction bases unmatched: 6. The CDR3 is 15 amino acids. The V gene's germline CDR1 is MNHEY and CDR2 SVGAGI. CDR3 in DNA: TGTGCCAGCAGTTACCGGGACAGGGTTAACGAAAAACTGTTTTTT. The encoded protein is CASSYRDRVNEKLFF.

The table lists this clone with a few counts. The rearrangement joins TRBV4-3 to TRBJ2-1; a weak D match, TRBD1 (8 bases). Germline CDR1 LGHNA, CDR2 YSLEER. CDR3 length: 17 amino acids. V was pared by 1 base and J by 10 bases, with 23 bases between. This CDR3 reads CASSQAGGAGGAEEQFF. CDR3 coding DNA: TGCGCCAGCAGCCAAGCGGGGGGAGCAGGGGGCGCGGAGGAGCAGTTCTTC.

The chain couples TRBV28 to TRBJ1-2, with 7 nucleotides matching TRBD1. From germline, CDR1 is MDHEN and CDR2 SYDVKM. The CDR3 length is 15 residues. Germline trimming cut 4 bases from V and 6 bases from J; bases unmatched to any gene: 11. Here the CDR3 reads CASSSGTATDNGYTF. DNA of the CDR3: TGTGCCAGCAGTTCCGGGACAGCTACCGACAATGGCTACACCTTC.

This clone was seen only a few times. The chain is built from TRBV29-1 and TRBJ1-1; possible D gene TRBD1, 5 bases. CDR1 is SQVTM, CDR2 ANQGSEA, per germline. The length of the CDR3 is 12 residues. V lost 7 bases to trimming and J lost 1 base, with 10 bases between them. The CDR3 DNA reads TGCAGCGGCCGGAGGGGGAACACTGAAGCTTTCTTT. This codes for CSGRRGNTEAFF.

This clone came up a few times. The genes are TRBV9 and TRBJ1-3, with a weak D call TRBD1 (6 bases). Germline CDR1 reads SGDLS; CDR2 reads YYNGEE. The V end lost 1 base, the J end lost 0 bases, and 11 bases lay between the germline ends. The CDR3 extends over 16 amino acids. The CDR3 DNA sequence: TGTGCCAGCAGCGTAAAGGGGGAACTCTCTGGAAACACCATATATTTT. Translating it yields CASSVKGELSGNTIYF.

The chain couples TRBV30 to TRBJ2-7, with 8 bases fitting TRBD1. V dropped 3 bases and J dropped 6; count of bases not matched to a gene: 10. Germline CDR1 is GTSNPN and CDR2 is SVGIG (reference sequence). The CDR3 consists of 14 residues. CDR3 DNA: TGTGCCTGGAGCGCAGGGGACACAGGGGGCGAGCAGTACTTC. As protein: CAWSAGDTGGEQYF.

A few counts support this clone. The chain joins TRBV28 to TRBJ2-5; 9 bases fit TRBD1. Germline loops: CDR1 MDHEN, CDR2 SYDVKM. The trim removed 4 bases at V and 4 bases at J, leaving 4 bases unmatched. The CDR3 is 14 amino acids. CDR3 nucleotides: TGTGCCAGCAGTTATAAGGGACAGGGAGAGACCCAGTACTTC. Its translation: CASSYKGQGETQYF.